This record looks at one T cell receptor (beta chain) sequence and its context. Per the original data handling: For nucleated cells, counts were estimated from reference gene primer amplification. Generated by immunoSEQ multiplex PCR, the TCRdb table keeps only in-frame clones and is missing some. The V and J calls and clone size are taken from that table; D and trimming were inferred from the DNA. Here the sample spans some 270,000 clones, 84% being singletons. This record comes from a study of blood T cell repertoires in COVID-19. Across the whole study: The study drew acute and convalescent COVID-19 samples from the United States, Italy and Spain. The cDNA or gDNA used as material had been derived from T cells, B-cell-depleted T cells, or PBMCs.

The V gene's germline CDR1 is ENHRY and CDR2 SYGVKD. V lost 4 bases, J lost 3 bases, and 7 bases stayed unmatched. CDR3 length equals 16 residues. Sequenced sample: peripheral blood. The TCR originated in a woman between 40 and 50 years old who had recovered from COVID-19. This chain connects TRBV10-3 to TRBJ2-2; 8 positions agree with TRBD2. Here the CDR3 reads CAISGPGGVYTGELFF. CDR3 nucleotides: TGTGCCATCAGTGGCCCGGGGGGGGTCTACACCGGGGAGCTGTTTTTT.